This entry concerns a single T cell receptor beta chain. These data come from a study of blood T cell repertoires in COVID-19. Germline assignment: CDR1 KGHDR and CDR2 SFDVKD. V lost 5 bases and J 9 bases, leaving 13 bases between the germline ends. This CDR3 spans 13 amino acids. This table comes from immunoSEQ multiplex PCR, and its TCRdb copy is limited to in-frame clones, with some not included. The sample lists some 210,000 clones; approximately 84% were seen once. Input material: peripheral blood. The rearrangement links TRBV24-1 to TRBJ2-1; TRBD2 is a possible D gene (6 bases). This receptor was identified in a woman aged 50 to 60 with active or convalescent COVID-19. The DNA of the CDR3 is TGTGCCACCAGTGGCCTCGCGGGGCTTGAGCAGTTCTTC. Translating it yields CATSGLAGLEQFF.